This entry is about one T cell receptor beta chain. This entry belongs to a study of blood T cell repertoires in COVID-19. Assay: immunoSEQ multiplex PCR; the TCRdb copy retains only in-frame clones and omits some. The repertoire holds 230,000 or so clones, with around 82% as singletons. Sequencing input: PBMCs or T cells enriched from blood (not recorded which). This TCR derives from a man aged 50 to 60 who had recovered from COVID-19.

The CDR3 nucleotides are TGTGCCATCAGCCGGGGGGGGAACACCGGGGAGCTGTTTTTT. Residues: CAISRGGNTGELFF. The gene calls are TRBV10-3 and TRBJ2-2, with 8 bases fitting TRBD2. The germline CDR1 and CDR2 sequences are ENHRY and SYGVKD. Trimming took 6 bases from V and 1 from J; bases not matched to a gene: 1. The CDR3 runs 14 residues.